Listed here are 12 T cell receptor beta chains from one sample, sequenced in a study of T-cell reconstitution after alpha-beta-depleted transplantation in children. TCRbeta library preparation incorporated unique molecular identifiers. TCRdb reprocessed the PCR reads via MiXCR and lists one record per CDR3 protein. The sample contains 900,000 or so distinct CDR3 sequences, under 20% of which appear only once. Source: PBMCs, mostly from graft donor cells, taken 360 days after TCRalphabeta/CD19-depleted stem cell transplant. The receptor source for this set is a male patient aged 10-17 years who had a stem cell transplant for acute lymphoblastic leukemia, so the T cells may come from the graft donor.

This chain links TRBV12-3 or TRBV12-4 with TRBJ2-2; 8 bases are shared with TRBD2. The V and J ends lost 6 bases and 3 bases, in that order; junction bases with no gene match: 3. This CDR3 is built from 14 residues. The CDR3 protein is CASRKAGDTGELFF. The CDR3, as DNA: TGTGCCAGCAGAAAAGCGGGAGACACCGGGGAGCTGTTTTTT.

The sample holds many counts of this clonotype. The rearrangement links TRBV20-1 to TRBJ1-4; D is unclear. Trimming shortened V by 3 bases and J by 6 bases, and 8 bases separated the two germline ends. The germline V gene encodes CDR1 DFQATT and CDR2 SNEGSKA (reference sequence). The CDR3 extends over 12 amino acids. CDR3 sequence (DNA): TGCAGTGCTAGTGCACAGCATGAAAAACTGTTTTTT. Its translation is CSASAQHEKLFF.

The V call is TRBV27, the J call TRBJ2-1; maybe TRBD2 (5 bases). Germline CDR1 MNHEY, CDR2 SMNVEV (reference sequence). V was pared by 3 bases and J by 6 bases, with 9 bases between. This CDR3 comprises 13 residues. The CDR3 here is CASSFGGVNEQFF. CDR3 in DNA: TGTGCCAGCAGTTTCGGAGGAGTCAATGAGCAGTTCTTC.

This clonotype was seen more than once but under ten times. V usage is TRBV6-5 and J usage is TRBJ2-2; TRBD1 agrees at 7 bases. Trimming removed 2 bases from V and 4 bases from J; junction bases left unmatched: 4. The CDR3 extends over 15 amino acids. CDR1 MNHEY and CDR2 SVGAGI come from the germline V gene. The CDR3 loop reads CASSYQDRFTGELFF. In DNA form, the CDR3 reads TGTGCCAGCAGTTACCAGGACAGGTTCACCGGGGAGCTGTTTTTT.

The chain joins TRBV11-2 to TRBJ2-3; tentatively, D is TRBD1 or TRBD2 (5 bases each). Germline V lookup: CDR1 SGHAT, CDR2 FQNNGV. Trimming took off 0 bases at V and 0 bases at J, with 13 bases between the two ends. The CDR3 is 17 residues long. The CDR3 coding sequence is TGTGCCAGCAGCTTAGATCGGGGCGGGCTTAGCACAGATACGCAGTATTTT. Translating it yields CASSLDRGGLSTDTQYF.

A few counts support this clonotype. The V gene is TRBV5-8, the J gene TRBJ2-1, with 10 bases aligning to TRBD2. The V segment lost 3 bases and the J segment 13 bases; nucleotides outside the gene matches: 7. Germline assignment: CDR1 SGHTS and CDR2 YDEGEE. The CDR3 loop spans 13 amino acids. This chain's CDR3 is CASSWRRLAGQFF. CDR3 in DNA: TGTGCCAGCAGCTGGAGGCGACTAGCGGGCCAGTTCTTC.

This chain joins TRBV6-5 and TRBJ2-7, with unresolved D. This CDR3 is 15 amino acids long. Germline-derived CDR1 and CDR2 are MNHEY and SVGAGI. With 0 bases removed from V and 1 base from J, the gap between germline ends came to 10 bases. The CDR3 is CASSYSWRKSYEQYF. The CDR3 region has the DNA TGTGCCAGCAGTTACTCGTGGCGGAAATCCTACGAGCAGTACTTC.

The chain employs TRBV2 and TRBJ2-7; D is ambiguous. Germline V gives CDR1 SNHLY, CDR2 FYNNEI. The V end was cut by 5 bases, the J end by 7 bases, with 9 bases between. This CDR3 comprises 11 residues. CDR3 bases: TGTGCCAGCAGTCCGTGGGGAGAGCAGTACTTC. This codes for CASSPWGEQYF.

This chain connects TRBV5-5 to TRBJ2-1; 7 nucleotides agree with TRBD1. The trim removed 1 base at V and 6 bases at J, leaving 16 bases unmatched. This CDR3 contains 18 residues. Germline V gives CDR1 SGHKS, CDR2 YYEKEE (reference sequence). The CDR3 spells CASSLRQGADRISNEQFF. The CDR3 DNA sequence: TGTGCCAGCAGCTTGAGACAGGGTGCGGATAGGATCAGCAATGAGCAGTTCTTC.

This clonotype was found a few times. One junction end disagrees with the germline gene, perhaps due to a read error. V is TRBV6-1 and J is TRBJ2-3, with 10 bases lining up with TRBD2. Germline loops: CDR1 MNHNS, CDR2 SASEGT. The CDR3 extends over 13 amino acids. Here the CDR3 reads CASSEPVLAGHHF. The CDR3 DNA is TGTGCCAGCAGCGAACCCGTACTAGCGGGACATCATTTT.

The table lists this clonotype with a count of one. The chain links TRBV7-1 to TRBJ2-3, with 13 bases that match TRBD2. TRBV7-1 is flagged as an ORF with uncertain function. Trimming removed 3 bases from V and 4 bases from J; junction bases left unmatched: 13. The CDR3 length is 19 residues. In nucleotides, the CDR3 is TGTGCCAGCAGCTCCCAACCCCCCACTAGCGGGAGGGCCTCAGATACGCAGTATTTT. It encodes CASSSQPPTSGRASDTQYF.

The chain recombines TRBV7-3 with TRBJ2-7; 12 bases line up with TRBD1. Per the germline V gene, CDR1 is SGHTA and CDR2 is FQGTGA. The V gene end was trimmed by 5 bases and the J gene end by 2 bases; junction bases not matched to a gene: 4. This CDR3 has 15 amino acids. In DNA form, the CDR3 reads TGTGCCAGCAGCCTGGGACAGGGGGCGGCCTACGAGCAGTACTTC. As protein: CASSLGQGAAYEQYF.